This TCR beta chain was sequenced in a study of beta chain features in type 1 diabetes (dated by TCRdb to the late 2010s). Regarding the research as a whole: Patients and healthy donors did not differ in mean age, gender distribution, total cell number or subset yield. A total of over 90,000,000 sorted cells were examined across all samples, and a strong correlation was observed between cell number per subset and RNA yield. The study compared TCRB repertoires of sorted circulating CD4+ T cell subsets between recently diagnosed type 1 diabetes patients and matched healthy donors. Whereas all 30 or so donors provided naive and central memory subsets, regulatory and stem cell-like memory subsets were isolated from just 8 patients and roughly 8 healthy donors. Points the paper makes about the study in general: A moderate but significant shortening of TCRB CDR3 length was observed in type 1 diabetes patients in all four CD4+ subsets. Fewer insertions and more nucleotide deletions at VDJ recombination sites were observed in patients with type 1 diabetes, implying thymic rearrangement abnormalities. HLA sub-analyses involved small numbers of individuals, so any influence of HLA type on TCRB rearrangement remained unresolved. The naive, central memory and regulatory TCRB repertoires appeared to resemble one another more closely among patients than among healthy donors. Because cDNA was sequenced instead of genomic DNA, activated cells with high expression could be over-represented, although the groups did not differ in activation or CD3 levels. PCR may preferentially amplify shorter templates, but because patient and control samples were amplified and corrected together, any resulting skew would affect both groups equally.

V loses 3 bases of germline sequence and J loses 4 bases, and the interval between the two ends is 9 bases. In the germline V gene, CDR1 corresponds to SQVTM and CDR2 to ANQGSEA. Its CDR3 holds 12 amino acids, cysteine through phenylalanine. Solely the CDR3 DNA is kept, with 36 bases framed from the first base. All of the isolated RNA was reverse transcribed with the High Capacity cDNA Reverse Transcription Kit, so expressed TCRB transcripts were sequenced. Deep immunoSEQ sequencing was applied to naive, central memory and regulatory T cell samples, giving an average of around 4 million total reads per sample. Sorted cells were lysed in RLT buffer and RNA was extracted with DNase-treated RNeasy Micro or Mini kits, depending on cell number. To prevent cross-contamination, each cell subset was processed individually, whereas patient and healthy donor samples were processed jointly. The immunoSEQ multiplex PCR was used to amplify TCRB sequences from cDNA, yielding 87-bp fragments that span the CDR3 region. Sequencing of the amplicons was done on the Illumina HiSeq platform. The authors' pipeline ran thus. Synthetic template baselines were used to correct PCR bias computationally, reads within Hamming distance 2 were collapsed together, and singletons that could not be merged were discarded. Reads were aligned against IMGT so that V, D and J genes, CDR3 length and insertions or deletions at six rearrangement sites could be assigned. Clonotype counts were normalized to sorted cell number within each subset before computing true diversity and Gini coefficients with the tcR R package. The overlap coefficient, calculated on TCRB nucleotide sequences, was used to measure repertoire sharing. Imported from immuneACCESS, the table was reduced by TCRdb to in-frame sequences with V and J called. These copies leave out some clones; in studies compared against another copy, an unresolved V gene accounts for under half, and the cause of the remainder is not known. Clone size and V and J calls were adopted from that table, with D and trimming inferred from the DNA. This sample lists around 140,000 clones; about 12% were detected once. Around 1.4% of the sample comes from the top ten.

This clone was counted a few times. Its antigen has not been determined. The record has no base qualities; no much larger clone is one base away. Each donor gave one peripheral blood draw, roughly 120 mL on average, collected into heparinised tubes. A BD FACSAria II was used to sort naive, central memory, regulatory and stem cell-like memory CD4+ T cells with a panel that included CD45RO, CCR7, CD25, CD127, CD95 and CD27. Every sorted population had a purity above 95%. Right away, PBMCs were isolated by Lymphoprep density gradient centrifugation and were stained directly, with no culture step. So that batch effects would be minimized, each experiment stained and sorted samples in pairs, pairing one healthy donor with one patient.

The sequenced sample consisted of central memory CD4+ T cells from blood. Recombination joined TRBV29-1 with TRBJ1-2; the D gene is not confidently resolved. The receptor comes from a young man with type 1 diabetes. The DNA sequence reads TGCAGCGTTGAGCAGGCCCTCTATGGCTACACCTTC. This encodes CSVEQALYGYTF.